This T cell receptor beta chain was obtained from a study of T cells after yellow fever vaccination. Making TCR cDNA involved 5'RACE template switching, which added UMIs and a universal primer site. TCRdb redid the calling of the 5' RACE reads with MiXCR, one entry per CDR3 protein. Seen here are a few hundred thousand distinct CDR3 sequences, over 3.5% observed once, and the top ten hold 20% to 25%. This clonotype has just a few counts. The antigen remains unidentified. Study results and caveats: The booster saw the reappearance of most primary-vaccination clones (around 96% CD4, 80% to 90% CD8). A faster peak, day 5 versus 15, was reached by the weaker secondary response. Few clonotypes appeared in both CD4 and CD8 compartments.

The CDR3 runs 15 residues. V was clipped by 3 bases and J by 5 bases, with 15 bases between them. Germline CDR1 and CDR2: SGHRS and YFSETQ. The V call is TRBV5-1, the J call TRBJ2-1, with TRBD2 as a possible D gene (6 bases). Here the sequenced sample was PBMCs, taken 5 days after the yellow fever booster vaccination. The clonotype comes from a man aged 18 to 29 who received the YFV17D yellow fever vaccine. The CDR3, as DNA: TGCGCCAGCAGCTCCAACTTAGCGGCCAACAATGAGCAGTTCTTC. Its translation is CASSSNLAANNEQFF. Full variable domain (outside the CDR3, taken from reference TRBV5-1 and TRBJ2-1): KAGVTQTPRYLIKTRGQQVTLSCSPISGHRSVSWYQQTPGQGLQFLFEYFSETQRNKGNFPGRFSGRQFSNSRSEMNVSTLELGDSALYLCASSSNLAANNEQFFGPGTRLTVL.